This T cell receptor beta chain was found in a study of CD8 T cells in Susac syndrome. When the RNA was reverse transcribed, random hexamers were used with an input of about 0.45 to 1 ug. The method of amplification for TCR beta CDR3 was immunoSEQ multiplex PCR, covering 54 Vbeta and 13 Jbeta. TCRdb re-called the immunoSEQ multiplex PCR reads through MiXCR, storing one row per CDR3 protein. Of approximately 210,000 distinct CDR3 sequences listed, 85% to 95% were seen once; the top ten hold about 0.14%. The T cells that were sequenced for TCR beta were CD8+ and CD4+ cells from blood. This TCR derives from a human donor with Susac syndrome. The source material was CD4+ T cells from PBMCs.

The CDR3 DNA is TGTGCCAGCTCACCACCCGAGGAACAGCTGCCCGAAGCTTTCTTT. Translation gives CASSPPEEQLPEAFF. This sequence joins TRBV18 and TRBJ1-1; D gene unclear. This CDR3 has 15 amino acids. The germline V gene encodes CDR1 KGHSH and CDR2 LQKENI. Trimming pared 0 bases from V and 8 bases from J, leaving 16 bases between.